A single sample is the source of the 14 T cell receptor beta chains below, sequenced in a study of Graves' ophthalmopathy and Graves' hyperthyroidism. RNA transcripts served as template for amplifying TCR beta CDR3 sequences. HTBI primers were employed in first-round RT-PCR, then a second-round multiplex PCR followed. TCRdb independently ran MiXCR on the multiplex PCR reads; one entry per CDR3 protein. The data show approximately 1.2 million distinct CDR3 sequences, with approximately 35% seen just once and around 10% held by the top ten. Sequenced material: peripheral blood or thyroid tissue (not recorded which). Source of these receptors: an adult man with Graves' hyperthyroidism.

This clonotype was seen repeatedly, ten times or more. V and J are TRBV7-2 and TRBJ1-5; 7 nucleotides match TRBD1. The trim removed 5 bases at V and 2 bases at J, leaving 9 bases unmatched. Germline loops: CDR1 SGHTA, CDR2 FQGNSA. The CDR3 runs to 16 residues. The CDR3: CASSVPRGSGNQPQHF. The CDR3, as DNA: TGTGCCAGCAGCGTCCCCAGGGGGAGCGGCAATCAGCCCCAGCATTTT.

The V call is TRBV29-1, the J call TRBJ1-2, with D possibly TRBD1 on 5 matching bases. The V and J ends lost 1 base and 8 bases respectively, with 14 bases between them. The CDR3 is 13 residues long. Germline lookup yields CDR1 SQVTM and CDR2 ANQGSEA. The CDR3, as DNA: TGCAGCGTTGAAGTGGCAGGGACCAGGGGCTACACCTTC. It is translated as CSVEVAGTRGYTF.

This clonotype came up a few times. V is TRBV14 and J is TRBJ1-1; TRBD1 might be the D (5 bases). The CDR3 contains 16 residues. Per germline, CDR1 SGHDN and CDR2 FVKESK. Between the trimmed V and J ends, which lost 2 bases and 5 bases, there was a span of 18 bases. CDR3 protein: CASSQFIVGVGTEAFF. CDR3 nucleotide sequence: TGTGCCAGCAGCCAATTTATTGTAGGGGTAGGGACTGAAGCTTTCTTT.

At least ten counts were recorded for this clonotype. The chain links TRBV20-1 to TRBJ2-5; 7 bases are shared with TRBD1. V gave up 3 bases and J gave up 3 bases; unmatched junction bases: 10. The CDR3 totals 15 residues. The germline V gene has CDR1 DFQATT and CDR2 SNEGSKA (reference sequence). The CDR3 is CSASKAGTVKETQYF. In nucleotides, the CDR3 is TGCAGTGCTAGCAAAGCCGGGACAGTAAAAGAGACCCAGTACTTC.

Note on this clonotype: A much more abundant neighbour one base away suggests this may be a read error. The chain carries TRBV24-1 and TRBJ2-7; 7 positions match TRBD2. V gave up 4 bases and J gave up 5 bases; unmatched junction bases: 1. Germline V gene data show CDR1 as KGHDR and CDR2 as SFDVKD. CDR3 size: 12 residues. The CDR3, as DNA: TGTGCCACCAGTGAGGGAGGGGACGAGCAGTACTTC. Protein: CATSEGGDEQYF.

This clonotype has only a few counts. The CDR3 DNA is TGTGCCAGCAGCCAAGAGGGGGTAGGCAACTCCTACGAGCAGTACTTC. This gives the protein CASSQEGVGNSYEQYF. The chain employs TRBV3-1 and TRBJ2-7, with D tentatively TRBD1 or TRBD2 (5 bases each). The ends were cut back, 0 bases at V and 0 bases at J, with 12 bases in the middle. The germline CDR1 and CDR2 sequences are LGHDT and YNNKEL (reference sequence). The CDR3 covers 16 residues.

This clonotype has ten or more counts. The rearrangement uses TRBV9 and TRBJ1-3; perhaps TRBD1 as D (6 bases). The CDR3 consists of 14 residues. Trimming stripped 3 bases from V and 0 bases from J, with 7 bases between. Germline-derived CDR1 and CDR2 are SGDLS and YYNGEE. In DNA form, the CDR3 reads TGTGCCAGCAGCGGAGGGGGCTCTGGAAACACCATATATTTT. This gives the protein CASSGGGSGNTIYF.

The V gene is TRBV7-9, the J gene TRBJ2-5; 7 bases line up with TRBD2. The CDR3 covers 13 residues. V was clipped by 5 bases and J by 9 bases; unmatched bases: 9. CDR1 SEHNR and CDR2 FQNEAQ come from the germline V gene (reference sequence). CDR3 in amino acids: CASSQGLAEPQYF. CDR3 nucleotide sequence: TGTGCCAGCAGCCAAGGGCTAGCGGAGCCCCAGTACTTC.

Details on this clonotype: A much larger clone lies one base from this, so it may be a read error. The CDR3, as DNA: TGTGCCATCAGTGACCCCGGGACAGGGTTAAACGAGCAGTACTTC. This gives the protein CAISDPGTGLNEQYF. The chain couples TRBV10-3 to TRBJ2-7, with 9 bases lining up with TRBD1. Germline trimming cut 3 bases from V and 5 bases from J; bases unmatched to any gene: 8. The CDR3 has 15 residues. The V gene's germline CDR1 is ENHRY and CDR2 SYGVKD.

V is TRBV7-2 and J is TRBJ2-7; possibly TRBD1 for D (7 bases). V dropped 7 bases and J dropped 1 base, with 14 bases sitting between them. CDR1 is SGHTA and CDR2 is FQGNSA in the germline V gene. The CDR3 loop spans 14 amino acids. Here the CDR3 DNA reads TGTGCCAGCACCTTTGCGGGACAGTCCTACGAGCAGTACTTC. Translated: CASTFAGQSYEQYF.

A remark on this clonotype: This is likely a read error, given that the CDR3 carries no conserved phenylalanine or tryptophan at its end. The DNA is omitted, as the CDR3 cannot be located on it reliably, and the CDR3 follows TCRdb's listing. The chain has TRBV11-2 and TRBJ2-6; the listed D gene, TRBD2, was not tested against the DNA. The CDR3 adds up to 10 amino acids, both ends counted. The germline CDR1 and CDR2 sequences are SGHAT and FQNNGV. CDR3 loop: CASSLQRLSI.

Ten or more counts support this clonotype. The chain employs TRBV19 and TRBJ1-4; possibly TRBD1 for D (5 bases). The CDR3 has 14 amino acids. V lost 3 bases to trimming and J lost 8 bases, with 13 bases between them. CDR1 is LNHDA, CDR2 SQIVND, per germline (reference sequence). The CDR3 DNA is TGTGCCAGTAGTATTAAGGGGCAGAACGAAAAACTGTTTTTT. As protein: CASSIKGQNEKLFF.

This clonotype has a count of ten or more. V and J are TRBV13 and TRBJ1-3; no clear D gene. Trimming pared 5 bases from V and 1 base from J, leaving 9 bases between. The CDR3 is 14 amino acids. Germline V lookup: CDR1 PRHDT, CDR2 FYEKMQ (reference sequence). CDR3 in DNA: TGTGCCAGCAGCGCCGGGCATTCTGGAAACACCATATATTTT. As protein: CASSAGHSGNTIYF.

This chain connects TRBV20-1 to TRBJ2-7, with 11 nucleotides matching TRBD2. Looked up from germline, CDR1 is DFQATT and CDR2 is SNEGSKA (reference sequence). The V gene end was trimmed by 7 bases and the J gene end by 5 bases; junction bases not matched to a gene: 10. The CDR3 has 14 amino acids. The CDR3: CSESVLAGDNEQYF. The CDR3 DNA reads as TGCAGTGAGTCTGTACTAGCGGGAGATAACGAGCAGTACTTC.